The clone carrying this TCR beta chain appeared a few times. This PCR relied on a set of 60 Vbeta primers and 13 Jbeta primers. The protocol was immunoSEQ multiplex PCR, while the TCRdb copy is restricted to in-frame clones and leaves out a portion. The top ten hold roughly 2% of the sample, which has about 160,000 clones, approximately 76% seen once. The data were taken from a study of cytomegalovirus exposure and HLA in healthy donors. This TCR was sampled from a female donor in good health and CMV-seronegative. The sequenced sample consisted of PBMCs.

CDR3 nucleotide sequence: TGTGCCAGCGACAGGAGAAGCTCCTACGAGCAGTACTTC. Amino acid sequence: CASDRRSSYEQYF. The V and J genes are TRBV6-8 and TRBJ2-7, with D possibly being TRBD1 (6 bases). Germline V gives CDR1 MNHGY, CDR2 SAAAGT. There are 13 residues in the CDR3. Deletions cut 8 bases from V and 0 bases from J, with 11 bases between.